Below, 15 T cell receptor beta chains from the same sample are listed, as sequenced in a study of blood T cell repertoires in COVID-19. Assay: immunoSEQ multiplex PCR; the TCRdb copy retains only in-frame clones and omits some. The sample has under 300,000 clones; approximately 85% are singletons. Sequenced material: PBMCs or T cells enriched from blood (not recorded which). Source of these receptors: a woman in her forties or fifties who had recovered from COVID-19.

V gene TRBV11-1 combines with J gene TRBJ2-7; TRBD2 agrees at 13 bases. The length of the CDR3 is 15 residues. Losses at the gene ends were 5 bases for V and 6 bases for J; bases not matched to a gene: 7. Germline CDR1 SGHAT, CDR2 FQDESV (reference sequence). The CDR3 is CASSHGTSGTGEQYF. The CDR3 DNA reads TGTGCCAGCAGCCACGGGACTAGCGGGACCGGCGAGCAGTACTTC.

V is TRBV7-2 and J is TRBJ2-7, with D perhaps matching TRBD2 (5 bases). This CDR3 contains 17 residues. The germline V gene has CDR1 SGHTA and CDR2 FQGNSA. V lost 2 bases to trimming and J lost 1 base, with 18 bases between them. The CDR3 loop is CASSLLKRGPISYEQYF. The CDR3, as DNA: TGTGCCAGCAGCTTACTTAAGCGAGGGCCAATTTCCTACGAGCAGTACTTC.

The CDR3 DNA is TGTGCCAGCAGTTTTTTCCGTTACAGGAACACCGGGGAGCTGTTTTTT. Translated, it gives CASSFFRYRNTGELFF. V and J are TRBV27 and TRBJ2-2, with D unclear. The germline V and J ends were trimmed by 3 bases and 1 base, with 12 bases remaining between them. Germline CDR1 is MNHEY and CDR2 is SMNVEV (reference sequence). The CDR3 has 16 residues.

The chain carries TRBV7-9 and TRBJ1-2, with a tentative D call TRBD1 (5 bases). From germline, CDR1 is SEHNR and CDR2 FQNEAQ (reference sequence). The V and J ends lost 5 bases and 3 bases respectively, with 10 bases between them. This CDR3 comprises 13 residues. Here the CDR3 DNA reads TGTGCCAGCAGCCCGGACACAGACTATGGCTACACCTTC. Its protein product is CASSPDTDYGYTF.

The rearrangement joins TRBV19 to TRBJ1-2, with D possibly matching TRBD1 (6 bases). Trimming left V 5 bases short and J 5 bases short, with 21 bases between. Germline lookup yields CDR1 LNHDA and CDR2 SQIVND (reference sequence). There are 16 residues in the CDR3. The CDR3 sequence is CASSAGTIPLSYGYTF. Here the CDR3 DNA reads TGTGCCAGTAGTGCCGGGACAATCCCCCTAAGTTATGGCTACACCTTC. Together with reference TRBV19 and TRBJ1-2, the CDR3 gives the full variable domain: DGGITQSPKYLFRKEGQNVTLSCEQNLNHDAMYWYRQDPGQGLRLIYYSQIVNDFQKGDIAEGYSVSREKKESFPLTVTSAQKNPTAFYLCASSAGTIPLSYGYTFGSGTRLTVV.

The chain uses TRBV5-1 and TRBJ2-2; 7 nucleotides line up with TRBD1. The J segment lost 4 bases and the V segment lost 2 bases, leaving 2 bases of the junction unmatched. Germline values: CDR1 SGHRS, CDR2 YFSETQ. This CDR3 spans 14 amino acids. For the CDR3, the DNA is TGCGCCAGCAGCTTTTCAGGGGGCACCGGGGAGCTGTTTTTT. Its protein product is CASSFSGGTGELFF.

CDR3 sequence reads: CASSFTARGFLGSQYF. The CDR3, as DNA: TGTGCCAGCAGTTTCACGGCCCGGGGGTTCCTTGGTTCGCAGTATTTT. The chain carries TRBV28 and TRBJ2-3; perhaps TRBD2 as D (6 bases). In germline, CDR1 is MDHEN, CDR2 SYDVKM. V gave up 3 bases and J gave up 10 bases, with 23 bases separating them. The CDR3 covers 16 residues.

Here the CDR3 DNA reads TGTGCCAGCAGCTTAGCGCGGGAGTCAGACGAGCAGTACTTC. As protein: CASSLARESDEQYF. V and J are TRBV7-2 and TRBJ2-7; TRBD2 matches 7 bases. V shed 0 bases, J shed 5 bases, and the junction held 4 bases outside the gene matches. The germline gives CDR1 SGHTA, CDR2 FQGNSA. CDR3 length: 14 amino acids.

This rearrangement joins TRBV28 to TRBJ2-2; 11 bases fit TRBD1. This CDR3 is 16 amino acids long. From germline, CDR1 is MDHEN and CDR2 SYDVKM. Germline trimming cut 7 bases from V and 6 bases from J; bases unmatched to any gene: 10. The DNA of the CDR3 is TGTGCCAGCACGGGACAGGGGGGGATCCCGGCCGGGGAGCTGTTTTTT. Protein sequence: CASTGQGGIPAGELFF.

The CDR3 nucleotides are TGTGCCAGCAGTTTATTTCCCGACAGGGGGAACACTGAAGCTTTCTTT. It codes for CASSLFPDRGNTEAFF. The J gene is TRBJ1-1, the V gene TRBV28; 8 positions match TRBD1. This CDR3 contains 16 residues. V shed 1 base, J shed 1 base, and the junction held 5 bases outside the gene matches. The germline V gene has CDR1 MDHEN and CDR2 SYDVKM.

This clone was seen more than once but under ten times. This chain uses TRBV11-3 with TRBJ2-7; D is possibly TRBD1 (6 bases). V gave up 2 bases and J gave up 7 bases, with 12 bases separating them. There are 13 residues in the CDR3. The germline gives CDR1 SGHNT, CDR2 YENEEA. The CDR3 DNA reads as TGTGCCAGCAGCTTAAGTCGTCAGGGGGAGCAGTACTTC. This translates into CASSLSRQGEQYF.

This chain connects TRBV7-6 to TRBJ2-1; 12 nucleotides align to TRBD2. After removal of 5 bases from V and 7 bases from J, the junction contained 9 bases not matched to a gene. The CDR3 has 16 residues. CDR1 and CDR2 (germline): SGHVS, FNYEAQ. This CDR3 reads CASSRLAGDRGNEQFF. Here the CDR3 DNA reads TGTGCCAGCAGCCGACTAGCGGGAGATCGCGGGAATGAGCAGTTCTTC.

This sequence joins TRBV6-5 and TRBJ1-2; D call uncertain. The CDR3 covers 12 residues. Per the germline V gene, CDR1 is MNHEY and CDR2 is SVGAGI. Trimming stripped 10 bases from V and 0 bases from J, with 9 bases between. CDR3 DNA: TGTGCCACTAAAGAGGCTAACTATGGCTACACCTTC. This translates into CATKEANYGYTF.

This chain connects TRBV6-5 to TRBJ2-2; maybe TRBD2 (6 bases). Trimming cost V 3 bases and J 0 bases, with 11 bases left between them. The CDR3 covers 16 residues. Germline-derived CDR1 and CDR2 are MNHEY and SVGAGI. In DNA form, the CDR3 reads TGTGCCAGCAGTTATAAAGGGACTCCGAACACCGGGGAGCTGTTTTTT. As protein: CASSYKGTPNTGELFF.

This sequence joins TRBV19 and TRBJ2-2; 7 bases line up with TRBD1. CDR3 size: 16 residues. CDR1 and CDR2 from the germline V gene are LNHDA and SQIVND (reference sequence). V was clipped by 5 bases and J by 4 bases; unmatched bases: 10. The CDR3 DNA reads TGTGCCAGTAGTGTCCCGGGACAGCAGACCACCGGGGAGCTGTTTTTT. Protein: CASSVPGQQTTGELFF. The full variable domain, in which reference TRBV19 and TRBJ2-2 provide the parts outside the CDR3, is DGGITQSPKYLFRKEGQNVTLSCEQNLNHDAMYWYRQDPGQGLRLIYYSQIVNDFQKGDIAEGYSVSREKKESFPLTVTSAQKNPTAFYLCASSVPGQQTTGELFFGEGSRLTVL.